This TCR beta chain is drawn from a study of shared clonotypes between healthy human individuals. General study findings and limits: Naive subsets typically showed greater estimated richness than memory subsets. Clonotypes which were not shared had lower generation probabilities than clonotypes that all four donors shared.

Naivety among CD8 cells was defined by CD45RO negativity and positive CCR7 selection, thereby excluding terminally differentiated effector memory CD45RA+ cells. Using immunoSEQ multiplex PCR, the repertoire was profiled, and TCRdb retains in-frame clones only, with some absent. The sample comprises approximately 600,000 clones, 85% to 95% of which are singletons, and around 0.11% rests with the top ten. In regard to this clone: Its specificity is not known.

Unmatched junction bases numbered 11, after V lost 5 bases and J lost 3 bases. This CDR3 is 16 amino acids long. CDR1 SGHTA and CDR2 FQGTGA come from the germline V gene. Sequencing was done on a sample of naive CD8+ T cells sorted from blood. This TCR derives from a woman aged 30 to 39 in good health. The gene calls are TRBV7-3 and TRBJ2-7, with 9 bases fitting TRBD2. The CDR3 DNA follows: TGTGCCAGCAGCGACCACGCGGGGACTAGCAGCTACGAGCAGTACTTC. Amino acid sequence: CASSDHAGTSSYEQYF. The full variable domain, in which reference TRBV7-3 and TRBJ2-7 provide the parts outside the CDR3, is GAGVSQTPSNKVTEKGKYVELRCDPISGHTALYWYRQSLGQGPEFLIYFQGTGAADDSGLPNDRFFAVRPEGSVSTLKIQRTERGDSAVYLCASSDHAGTSSYEQYFGPGTRLTVT.